The 8 T cell receptor beta chains below come from one sample, sequenced in a study of blood T cell repertoires in COVID-19. Measured with immunoSEQ multiplex PCR; TCRdb has only the in-frame clones, and not every one. The sample has over 600,000 clones; around 90% are singletons. The sample was peripheral blood. These receptors came from a woman aged 18 to 35 with acute or convalescent COVID-19.

This sequence joins TRBV4-3 and TRBJ1-3, with 8 bases matching TRBD1. The CDR3 runs to 16 residues. Per germline, CDR1 LGHNA and CDR2 YSLEER. V lost 1 base and J lost 3; bases outside the gene matches: 5. CDR3 sequence reads: CASSQAPGGSGNTIYF. The CDR3 nucleotides read TGCGCCAGCAGCCAAGCTCCAGGGGGCAGTGGAAACACCATATATTTT.

The chain is built from TRBV3-1 (or the pseudogene TRBV3-2) and TRBJ1-2, with a weak D call TRBD1 (5 bases). The CDR3 spans 21 residues. CDR1 and CDR2 from the germline V gene are LGHDT and YNNKEL (reference sequence). Deletions cut 4 bases from V and 0 bases from J, with 30 bases between. The CDR3 DNA reads as TGTGCCAGCAGCCGGGGAGGTTGGACATTAGACGAAACGGGTACTAACTATGGCTACACCTTC. Its protein product is CASSRGGWTLDETGTNYGYTF.

Comment on this clone: The same CDR3 is also encoded by other DNA sequences in this sample. The chain carries TRBV4-1 and TRBJ2-1, with D unclear. Per the germline V gene, CDR1 is MGHRA and CDR2 is YSYEKL. Trimming removed 1 base from V and 1 base from J, with 2 bases in between. CDR3 length: 13 amino acids. The CDR3 DNA reads as TGCGCCAGCAGCCAAGTATCCTACAATGAGCAGTTCTTC. It specifies CASSQVSYNEQFF.

The gene calls are TRBV2 and TRBJ2-2; 11 bases line up with TRBD2. J lost 0 bases, V lost 6 bases, and 3 bases had no gene match. Germline assignment: CDR1 SNHLY and CDR2 FYNNEI. CDR3 size: 16 residues. The CDR3 reads CASRRGLAANTGELFF. Written as DNA, the CDR3 is TGTGCCAGCAGACGGGGACTAGCGGCGAACACCGGGGAGCTGTTTTTT.

This CDR3 reads CASSGYGQRNTEAFF. The CDR3 DNA reads as TGTGCCAGCAGTGGCTACGGACAGAGGAACACTGAAGCTTTCTTT. The chain joins TRBV25-1 to TRBJ1-1; TRBD1 might be the D (6 bases). Germline assignment: CDR1 MGHDK and CDR2 SYGVNS. The CDR3 runs 15 residues. Deletions cut 4 bases from V and 1 base from J, with 13 bases between.

The chain employs TRBV10-1 and TRBJ1-1; D uncertain. The germline V gene encodes CDR1 WNHNN and CDR2 SYGVQD (reference sequence). The V end lost 10 bases, the J end lost 3 bases, and 6 bases lay between the germline ends. There are 10 residues in the CDR3. The CDR3 here is CATQDTEAFF. CDR3 DNA: TGCGCCACCCAGGACACTGAAGCTTTCTTT.

Notes on this clone: The sample contains more than one DNA sequence encoding this CDR3. The J gene is TRBJ1-1, the V gene TRBV7-2; the D is unclear. Per the germline V gene, CDR1 is SGHTA and CDR2 is FQGNSA. The CDR3 contains 14 residues. Deletions cut 1 base from V and 1 base from J, with 7 bases between. DNA for the CDR3: TGTGCCAGCAGCTTAGTCCCAGGGAACACTGAAGCTTTCTTT. This encodes CASSLVPGNTEAFF.

The chain combines TRBV7-3 with TRBJ1-2, with 7 bases that match TRBD1. Germline lookup yields CDR1 SGHTA and CDR2 FQGTGA. V shed 5 bases, J shed 0 bases, and the junction held 6 bases outside the gene matches. This CDR3 is 15 amino acids long. CDR3 protein: CASSPTGRTNYGYTF. CDR3 sequence (DNA): TGTGCCAGCAGCCCGACAGGGAGGACTAACTATGGCTACACCTTC.